The 27 T cell receptor beta chains presented below share a single source sample, sequenced in a study of blood T cell repertoires in COVID-19. Clones were sequenced by immunoSEQ multiplex PCR, and TCRdb holds only the in-frame ones, with some missing. The table shows 150,000 to 200,000 clones, with roughly 77% occurring only once. Specimen: peripheral blood. The source of these receptors is a man in his 70s with active or convalescent COVID-19.

This clone appeared a few times. The rearrangement uses TRBV6-2 or TRBV6-3 and TRBJ1-2; D uncertain. Germline assignment: CDR1 MNHEY and CDR2 SVGEGT. The CDR3 consists of 11 residues. V lost 6 bases and J lost 4, with 6 bases in between. CDR3 protein: CASSPGYGYTF. The CDR3 bases are TGTGCCAGCAGCCCCGGCTATGGCTACACCTTC.

V is TRBV6-6 and J is TRBJ1-1, with D unclear. V was pared by 4 bases and J by 5 bases, with 8 bases between. In germline, CDR1 is MNHNY, CDR2 SVGAGI (reference sequence). The CDR3 is made up of 12 amino acids. DNA of the CDR3: TGTGCCAGCAGTTGGGCCAGGACTGAAGCTTTCTTT. This encodes CASSWARTEAFF.

This clone was counted only a few times. The J gene is TRBJ2-5, the V gene TRBV6-1; 10 bases line up with TRBD2. Germline V CDR1 and CDR2: MNHNS, SASEGT. V lost 4 bases, J lost 4 bases, and 9 bases stayed unmatched. There are 16 residues in the CDR3. This CDR3 reads CASSVSSGSAIETQYF. The CDR3 DNA reads TGTGCCAGCAGTGTGTCTAGCGGGAGCGCTATAGAGACCCAGTACTTC.

A few counts support this clone. V and J are TRBV11-3 and TRBJ2-2; weak D call: TRBD1 (6 bases). V lost 6 bases, J lost 7 bases, and 18 bases lay in between. This CDR3 has 15 amino acids. Germline CDR1 reads SGHNT; CDR2 reads YENEEA. The CDR3 DNA sequence: TGTGCCAGCAGTCCCGGGACATTCCCAGGCGGGGAGCTGTTTTTT. Protein: CASSPGTFPGGELFF.

The chain joins TRBV7-2 to TRBJ1-5; weak D call: TRBD1 (6 bases). V shed 4 bases and J shed 4 bases, with 8 bases lying between them. Germline assignment: CDR1 SGHTA and CDR2 FQGNSA. The CDR3 covers 13 residues. CDR3 nucleotides: TGTGCCAGCAGCTCGGACAGAAATCAGCCCCAGCATTTT. Protein: CASSSDRNQPQHF.

The chain has TRBV2 and TRBJ2-1; 8 bases are a match to TRBD2. This CDR3 comprises 14 residues. Germline V gene sequence: CDR1 SNHLY, CDR2 FYNNEI. Germline trimming cut 6 bases from V and 8 bases from J; bases unmatched to any gene: 9. CDR3 DNA sequence: TGTGCCAGCAGCTTTGGCGGGGGGAGTGATGAGCAGTTCTTC. Translation: CASSFGGGSDEQFF.

The genes are TRBV19 and TRBJ1-6; 7 bases align to TRBD1. The V gene end was trimmed by 0 bases and the J gene end by 6 bases; junction bases not matched to a gene: 8. The V gene's germline CDR1 is LNHDA and CDR2 SQIVND (reference sequence). The CDR3 consists of 17 residues. CDR3 protein: CASSIDPPGQINSPLHF. CDR3 nucleotides: TGTGCCAGTAGTATAGACCCCCCGGGACAGATTAATTCACCCCTCCACTTT.

V gene TRBV5-1 combines with J gene TRBJ1-4; 8 bases are shared with TRBD1. The germline V gene has CDR1 SGHRS and CDR2 YFSETQ. With V trimmed by 1 base and J by 0 bases, 14 bases remained unmatched. The CDR3 sequence is 20 residues long. This chain's CDR3 is CASSLRPWQGAHATNEKLFF. Here the CDR3 DNA reads TGCGCCAGCAGCTTGCGCCCTTGGCAGGGGGCACATGCAACTAATGAAAAACTGTTTTTT.

The chain recombines TRBV19 with TRBJ2-5, with D maybe TRBD1 (7 bases). From germline, CDR1 is LNHDA and CDR2 SQIVND (reference sequence). There are 15 residues in the CDR3. Trimming took 3 bases from V and 2 from J, leaving 13 bases between them. This chain's CDR3 is CASSILGGQQETQYF. CDR3 nucleotides: TGTGCCAGTAGTATCCTCGGGGGACAGCAAGAGACCCAGTACTTC. Using reference TRBV19 and TRBJ2-5 for the parts outside the CDR3, the full variable domain is DGGITQSPKYLFRKEGQNVTLSCEQNLNHDAMYWYRQDPGQGLRLIYYSQIVNDFQKGDIAEGYSVSREKKESFPLTVTSAQKNPTAFYLCASSILGGQQETQYFGPGTRLLVL.

The chain carries TRBV5-6 and TRBJ2-7; no definite D call. CDR1 and CDR2 (germline): SGHDT, YYEEEE. V lost 0 bases and J 1 base, leaving 17 bases between the germline ends. The CDR3 is made up of 17 amino acids. CDR3 sequence: CASSLAGVGWISYEQYF. CDR3 sequence (DNA): TGTGCCAGCAGCTTGGCCGGAGTCGGATGGATATCCTACGAGCAGTACTTC.

This chain uses TRBV7-8 with TRBJ2-7; 8 bases map to TRBD1. Looked up from germline, CDR1 is SGHVS and CDR2 is FQNEAQ. V lost 1 base and J lost 4; bases outside the gene matches: 9. CDR3 length: 16 residues. The CDR3 coding sequence is TGTGCCAGCAGCTTAGGGGGACCCGACAGGGGATACGAGCAGTACTTC. This gives the protein CASSLGGPDRGYEQYF.

The genes are TRBV27 and TRBJ2-2, with D unresolved. V lost 0 bases, J lost 0 bases, and 11 bases lay in between. CDR3 length equals 17 residues. CDR1 is MNHEY and CDR2 is SMNVEV in the germline V gene (reference sequence). The CDR3 DNA reads TGTGCCAGCAGTTTATCCGCAGGTCTCGCGAACACCGGGGAGCTGTTTTTT. Translation gives CASSLSAGLANTGELFF.

The genes are TRBV6-5 and TRBJ2-3; TRBD1 agrees at 9 bases. In germline, CDR1 is MNHEY, CDR2 SVGAGI. With V trimmed by 0 bases and J by 4 bases, 5 bases remained unmatched. This CDR3 is 16 amino acids long. The CDR3 is CASSYSRTGVADTQYF. The CDR3 nucleotides are TGTGCCAGCAGTTACTCGAGGACAGGGGTGGCAGATACGCAGTATTTT.

This clone has only one observation. The chain carries TRBV20-1 and TRBJ2-3, with D unclear. Trimming shortened V by 2 bases and J by 5 bases, and 5 bases separated the two germline ends. This CDR3 spans 11 amino acids. Germline V gives CDR1 DFQATT, CDR2 SNEGSKA (reference sequence). The CDR3 sequence is CSARFRDTQYF. The CDR3 DNA is TGCAGTGCTAGATTTCGAGATACGCAGTATTTT.

The V and J genes are TRBV5-1 and TRBJ2-5; 11 nucleotides line up with TRBD2. The CDR3 totals 14 residues. The ends lost 2 bases at V and 3 bases at J; junction bases unmatched: 0. CDR1 is SGHRS, CDR2 YFSETQ, per germline. The CDR3 here is CASSFSGGEETQYF. The CDR3 region has the DNA TGCGCCAGCAGCTTTAGCGGGGGGGAAGAGACCCAGTACTTC. Looking up the rest from reference TRBV5-1 and TRBJ2-5 gives the full variable domain: KAGVTQTPRYLIKTRGQQVTLSCSPISGHRSVSWYQQTPGQGLQFLFEYFSETQRNKGNFPGRFSGRQFSNSRSEMNVSTLELGDSALYLCASSFSGGEETQYFGPGTRLLVL.

This clone is a singleton in its sample. The rearrangement uses TRBV7-2 and TRBJ2-1; D is perhaps TRBD2 (5 bases). Germline V gene lookup returns CDR1 SGHTA and CDR2 FQGNSA. V lost 0 bases and J lost 3, with 12 bases in between. The CDR3 covers 16 residues. The CDR3 protein is CASSLASGRFYNEQFF. The CDR3 DNA sequence: TGTGCCAGCAGCTTAGCGAGCGGCCGCTTCTACAATGAGCAGTTCTTC.

This clone showed up just a few times. The chain joins TRBV5-1 to TRBJ1-6; D is ambiguous. The CDR3 spans 16 residues. Germline CDR1 is SGHRS and CDR2 is YFSETQ. Trimming stripped 2 bases from V and 9 bases from J, with 18 bases between. The CDR3, as DNA: TGCGCCAGCAGCTTTACGGGAACCTCAATGGGTTCACCCCTCCACTTT. Translating gives CASSFTGTSMGSPLHF.

This clone was counted a few times. The chain combines TRBV18 with TRBJ1-2, with no clear D. From germline, CDR1 is KGHSH and CDR2 LQKENI. There are 14 residues in the CDR3. V was trimmed by 5 bases and J by 6 bases, leaving 16 bases between them. The CDR3 nucleotides are TGTGCCAGCTCATTCTCGTCCAACCCTAATGGCTACACCTTC. Protein product: CASSFSSNPNGYTF.

This clone was seen just once. The rearrangement uses TRBV9 and TRBJ1-2; tentative D call: TRBD1 (5 bases). Deletions cut 0 bases from V and 6 bases from J, with 12 bases between. The CDR3 is 14 residues long. CDR1 and CDR2 from the germline V gene are SGDLS and YYNGEE. The CDR3: CASSVGGRGDGYTF. The DNA of the CDR3 is TGTGCCAGCAGCGTAGGAGGAAGGGGTGATGGCTACACCTTC.

This clone was detected a few times. CDR3 in amino acids: CASSFRGDTGELFF. CDR3 DNA sequence: TGTGCCAGCAGCTTCCGGGGAGACACCGGGGAGCTGTTTTTT. This chain links TRBV7-9 with TRBJ2-2, with D maybe TRBD2 (5 bases). The CDR3 contains 14 residues. Trimming took off 3 bases at V and 3 bases at J, with 8 bases between the two ends. Per germline, CDR1 SEHNR and CDR2 FQNEAQ (reference sequence).

The chain has TRBV5-6 and TRBJ1-2; 7 nucleotides match TRBD1. This CDR3 contains 16 residues. The J segment lost 4 bases and the V segment lost 5 bases, leaving 14 bases of the junction unmatched. CDR1 and CDR2 from the germline V gene are SGHDT and YYEEEE. The DNA for the CDR3 is TGTGCCAGCAGTGGGCAGGGGGGCCTGCTGGGCTATGGCTACACCTTC. Its protein product is CASSGQGGLLGYGYTF. Drawing the rest from reference TRBV5-6 and TRBJ1-2, the complete variable domain is DAGVTQSPTHLIKTRGQQVTLRCSPKSGHDTVSWYQQALGQGPQFIFQYYEEEERQRGNFPDRFSGHQFPNYSSELNVNALLLGDSALYLCASSGQGGLLGYGYTFGSGTRLTVV.

The chain uses TRBV13 and TRBJ1-6; no reliable D call. The CDR3 runs to 12 residues. The germline V gene encodes CDR1 PRHDT and CDR2 FYEKMQ (reference sequence). V was clipped by 4 bases and J by 7 bases, with 5 bases between them. The CDR3 sequence: CASSSINSPLHF. As DNA, the CDR3 is TGTGCCAGCAGCTCTATAAATTCACCCCTCCACTTT.

The chain has TRBV10-2 and TRBJ1-1; D not resolved. This CDR3 is built from 13 residues. Trimming removed 8 bases from V and 5 bases from J, with 15 bases in between. Germline values: CDR1 WSHSY, CDR2 SAAADI. The CDR3 DNA sequence: TGCGCCAGCCGGAGGCTGGGGAAGACTGAAGCTTTCTTT. Protein: CASRRLGKTEAFF.

Regarding this clone: In the same sample, other DNA sequences code for this CDR3. The chain employs TRBV19 and TRBJ1-1, with D uncertain. V gave up 3 bases and J gave up 0 bases, with 5 bases separating them. The CDR3 spans 13 residues. CDR1 is LNHDA, CDR2 SQIVND, per germline (reference sequence). For the CDR3, the DNA is TGTGCCAGTAGTATCGCGGTGAACACTGAAGCTTTCTTT. The encoded protein is CASSIAVNTEAFF.

The chain has TRBV6-2 or TRBV6-3 and TRBJ1-2; tentatively, D is TRBD1 (6 bases). Trimming took off 5 bases at V and 1 base at J, with 14 bases between the two ends. Germline CDR1 is MNHEY and CDR2 is SVGEGT. The CDR3 runs 15 residues. The CDR3 DNA reads TGTGCCAGCAGTCAATGGACAGTAATTAACTATGGCTACACCTTC. It encodes CASSQWTVINYGYTF.

The chain employs TRBV28 and TRBJ1-4; D gene ambiguous. CDR1 and CDR2 from the germline V gene are MDHEN and SYDVKM. The CDR3 runs to 12 residues. Trimming pared 7 bases from V and 5 bases from J, leaving 8 bases between. The CDR3: CASNSGNEKLFF. The CDR3 DNA reads as TGTGCCAGCAATTCCGGGAATGAAAAACTGTTTTTT.

This chain joins TRBV28 and TRBJ2-7; 9 bases match TRBD1. The CDR3 spans 16 residues. Germline lookup yields CDR1 MDHEN and CDR2 SYDVKM. The V gene end was trimmed by 1 base and the J gene end by 5 bases; junction bases not matched to a gene: 9. The chain's CDR3 is CASSLSLGQGAHEQYF. The CDR3 DNA reads as TGTGCCAGCAGTTTATCTTTGGGACAGGGAGCCCACGAGCAGTACTTC.